This entry lists 26 T cell receptor beta chains sequenced from one sample in a study of blood T cell repertoires in COVID-19. TCRdb's table, derived via immunoSEQ multiplex PCR, lists solely in-frame clones and lacks some. This table holds about 260,000 clones, roughly four fifths found once. Sequencing was carried out using PBMCs or T cells enriched from blood (not recorded which). Receptors originate from a man aged 30 to 39 with acute COVID-19.

V gene TRBV10-3 combines with J gene TRBJ2-1, with 7 nucleotides matching TRBD2. V was pared by 4 bases and J by 1 base, with 1 base of the junction left unmatched. This CDR3 contains 14 residues. Germline V CDR1 and CDR2: ENHRY, SYGVKD. The CDR3 spells CAISVGGSYNEQFF. The CDR3 nucleotides are TGTGCCATCAGTGTCGGGGGGTCCTACAATGAGCAGTTCTTC.

The chain employs TRBV12-5 and TRBJ1-6; 7 nucleotides agree with TRBD1. This CDR3 region has 18 residues. V gave up 5 bases and J gave up 5 bases; unmatched junction bases: 15. Germline V gives CDR1 LGHNT, CDR2 FRNRAP. CDR3 amino acids: CASGRGEQGSVNNSPLHF. DNA for the CDR3: TGTGCTAGTGGTCGGGGTGAACAGGGGTCGGTCAATAATTCACCCCTCCACTTT.

The chain is built from TRBV3-1 (or the pseudogene TRBV3-2) and TRBJ2-3, with TRBD1 as a possible D gene (5 bases). Germline V gene lookup returns CDR1 LGHDT and CDR2 YNNKEL (reference sequence). V was pared by 1 base and J by 0 bases, with 11 bases between. This CDR3 is 16 amino acids long. CDR3 nucleotides: TGTGCCAGCAGCCAAGGTGTAGGGGCGAGCACAGATACGCAGTATTTT. Its protein is CASSQGVGASTDTQYF.

V and J are TRBV7-3 and TRBJ2-5, with 11 bases lining up with TRBD2. V was clipped by 6 bases and J by 3 bases; unmatched bases: 12. The CDR3 is made up of 17 amino acids. The germline V gene has CDR1 SGHTA and CDR2 FQGTGA. This chain's CDR3 is CASSLGLAGGREETQYF. The CDR3 coding sequence is TGTGCCAGCAGTTTGGGGCTAGCGGGAGGCAGGGAAGAGACCCAGTACTTC.

This rearrangement joins TRBV6-2 or TRBV6-3 to TRBJ2-7; 9 bases map to TRBD1. V shed 0 bases, J shed 6 bases, and the junction held 0 bases outside the gene matches. CDR1 is MNHEY and CDR2 is SVGEGT in the germline V gene. This CDR3 is built from 13 residues. CDR3 DNA sequence: TGTGCCAGCAGTTACTCGGACAGGGGCGAGCAGTACGTC. It is translated as CASSYSDRGEQYV.

The chain has TRBV7-8 and TRBJ2-2; TRBD1 matches at 9 bases. In germline, CDR1 is SGHVS, CDR2 FQNEAQ. The CDR3 contains 19 residues. Trimming cost V 5 bases and J 1 base; bases outside gene matches: 14. In nucleotides, the CDR3 is TGTGCCAGCAGCGCGATGGACAGGGGCTGGACAGTGAACACCGGGGAGCTGTTTTTT. Its translation: CASSAMDRGWTVNTGELFF. Looking up the rest from reference TRBV7-8 and TRBJ2-2 gives the full variable domain: GAGVSQSPRYKVAKRGQDVALRCDPISGHVSLFWYQQALGQGPEFLTYFQNEAQLDKSGLPSDRFFAERPEGSVSTLKIQRTQQEDSAVYLCASSAMDRGWTVNTGELFFGEGSRLTVL.

Only a few counts were recorded for this clone. V usage is TRBV7-2 and J usage is TRBJ2-7; 8 bases align to TRBD1. V was pared by 2 bases and J by 3 bases, with 6 bases of the junction left unmatched. This CDR3 is 15 amino acids long. CDR1 and CDR2 from the germline V gene are SGHTA and FQGNSA. The CDR3 spells CASSLLTGGLYEQYV. CDR3 sequence (DNA): TGTGCCAGCAGCTTACTAACAGGGGGACTCTACGAGCAGTACGTC.

This clone was detected only a few times. This chain's CDR3 is CASSQPRLGRGNTEAFF. Here the CDR3 DNA reads TGTGCCAGCAGCCAACCAAGGCTCGGTCGGGGGAACACTGAAGCTTTCTTT. V is TRBV3-1 (or the pseudogene TRBV3-2) and J is TRBJ1-1; D is unclear. CDR1 and CDR2 (germline): LGHDT, YNNKEL (reference sequence). The V and J ends lost 2 bases and 1 base respectively, with 17 bases between them. The length of the CDR3 is 17 residues.

The genes are TRBV6-5 and TRBJ1-5; D perhaps matches TRBD1 (6 bases). Trimming pared 6 bases from V and 3 bases from J, leaving 15 bases between. CDR1 MNHEY and CDR2 SVGAGI come from the germline V gene. This CDR3 is built from 15 residues. The CDR3 spells CASRQNQGYNQPQHF. Written as DNA, the CDR3 is TGTGCCAGCAGACAAAATCAGGGGTACAATCAGCCCCAGCATTTT.

Concerning this clone itself: An end of the junction differs from the germline gene, which may be a read error. V and J are TRBV27 and TRBJ1-6; a weak D match, TRBD1 (6 bases). Germline-derived CDR1 and CDR2 are MNHEY and SMNVEV (reference sequence). CDR3 length: 16 residues. CDR3 protein: CVSSSPPPGDDSPLHF. The CDR3 coding sequence is TGTGTCAGCAGTTCACCTCCGCCAGGGGATGATTCACCCCTCCACTTT.

The chain carries TRBV5-1 and TRBJ1-3; D might be TRBD1 (6 bases). The CDR3 length is 16 residues. Between the trimmed V and J ends, which lost 3 bases and 2 bases, there was a span of 15 bases. The germline V gene encodes CDR1 SGHRS and CDR2 YFSETQ. CDR3 sequence (DNA): TGCGCCAGCAGCTCGGAGACAGGAAACCCTGGAAACACCATATATTTT. Translation: CASSSETGNPGNTIYF.

The chain joins TRBV5-6 to TRBJ1-1; D gene uncertain. V shed 5 bases and J shed 8 bases, with 10 bases lying between them. CDR3 size: 11 residues. Germline V gene sequence: CDR1 SGHDT, CDR2 YYEEEE. The CDR3 DNA reads TGTGCCAGCAGTTACGGGGAGGAAGCTTTCTTT. As protein: CASSYGEEAFF.

V gene TRBV21-1 combines with J gene TRBJ1-5; the DNA was not used to check the table's D call, TRBD1. TRBV21-1 is listed as a pseudogene. The CDR3 has 17 amino acids. The CDR3 nucleotides read TGTGCCAGCAGCAGAACGGACAGTCGGGTTTGCAATCAGCCCCAGCATTTT. Translated, it gives CASSRTDSRVCNQPQHF.

This clone occurred many times. This chain uses TRBV6-5 with TRBJ1-5; D remains unclear. CDR1 is MNHEY and CDR2 is SVGAGI in the germline V gene. The length of the CDR3 is 15 residues. Trimming stripped 0 bases from V and 9 bases from J, with 15 bases between. The CDR3 region is CASSYSSDGARPQHF. CDR3 DNA sequence: TGTGCCAGCAGTTACTCGAGCGACGGAGCAAGGCCCCAGCATTTT.

This chain links TRBV24-1 with TRBJ2-3; weak D call: TRBD2 (6 bases). This CDR3 is built from 13 residues. Per the germline V gene, CDR1 is KGHDR and CDR2 is SFDVKD. The CDR3: CAAAGISTDTQYF. Written as DNA, the CDR3 is TGTGCGGCGGCGGGGATTAGCACAGATACGCAGTATTTT.

The chain employs TRBV19 and TRBJ1-5; possibly TRBD1 for D (5 bases). From germline, CDR1 is LNHDA and CDR2 SQIVND (reference sequence). V was cut by 5 bases and J by 5 bases, with 16 bases left in between. The CDR3 sequence is 15 residues long. This chain's CDR3 is CASSVTGTPDQPQHF. The CDR3 DNA reads TGTGCCAGTAGTGTAACCGGGACTCCCGATCAGCCCCAGCATTTT.

The chain employs TRBV18 and TRBJ2-1, with D perhaps matching TRBD1 (5 bases). The CDR3 spans 16 residues. Germline assignment: CDR1 KGHSH and CDR2 LQKENI. V lost 8 bases, J lost 4 bases, and 21 bases lay in between. This CDR3 is CASAIGHKSNYNEQFF. CDR3 DNA sequence: TGTGCCAGCGCAATCGGACACAAAAGCAATTACAATGAGCAGTTCTTC.

This chain joins TRBV24-1 and TRBJ2-5; 9 positions agree with TRBD1. The germline V gene has CDR1 KGHDR and CDR2 SFDVKD. The junction had 8 bases not matched to a gene; V was cut back by 4 bases and J by 6 bases. The CDR3 has 15 residues. CDR3 sequence: CATSDPGQGGQTQYF. The CDR3 DNA sequence: TGTGCCACCAGTGACCCGGGACAGGGTGGGCAGACCCAGTACTTC.

This sequence joins TRBV6-5 and TRBJ1-1, with no clear D. Germline V gene lookup returns CDR1 MNHEY and CDR2 SVGAGI. This CDR3 has 14 amino acids. V was clipped by 8 bases and J by 5 bases, with 18 bases between them. DNA of the CDR3: TGTGCCAGCTCTCTCCGGGGTACAAGGACTGAAGCTTTCTTT. This translates into CASSLRGTRTEAFF.

The rearrangement uses TRBV19 and TRBJ1-2, with D possibly matching TRBD1 (5 bases). Germline V CDR1 and CDR2: LNHDA, SQIVND (reference sequence). The CDR3 has 15 amino acids. V was pared by 3 bases and J by 6 bases, with 17 bases between. The CDR3: CASSIFGRAQHGYTF. The CDR3 nucleotides read TGTGCCAGTAGTATTTTCGGCAGGGCCCAGCATGGCTACACCTTC. The full variable domain, with the rest looked up from reference TRBV19 and TRBJ1-2, is DGGITQSPKYLFRKEGQNVTLSCEQNLNHDAMYWYRQDPGQGLRLIYYSQIVNDFQKGDIAEGYSVSREKKESFPLTVTSAQKNPTAFYLCASSIFGRAQHGYTFGSGTRLTVV.

CDR3 region: CASSLDAGRQYV. The CDR3 region has the DNA TGTGCCAGCAGTCTTGACGCGGGGAGGCAGTACGTC. The rearrangement joins TRBV6-5 to TRBJ2-7, with D maybe TRBD2 (6 bases). Deletions cut 5 bases from V and 9 bases from J, with 14 bases between. This CDR3 has 12 residues. Germline V gene sequence: CDR1 MNHEY, CDR2 SVGAGI.

This chain connects TRBV27 to TRBJ1-2, with 7 bases aligning to TRBD1. J lost 4 bases, V lost 6 bases, and 5 bases had no gene match. The length of the CDR3 is 13 residues. The germline V gene encodes CDR1 MNHEY and CDR2 SMNVEV (reference sequence). The CDR3 DNA follows: TGTGCCAGCAGGACGGGACAGACCTATGGCTACACCTTC. It translates to CASRTGQTYGYTF.

This CDR3 reads CAWSSGTGTKTQYF. DNA for the CDR3: TGTGCCTGGAGTAGTGGGACAGGGACGAAGACCCAGTACTTC. J is TRBJ2-5 and V is TRBV30; 9 positions agree with TRBD1. The V and J ends lost 2 bases and 6 bases, in that order; junction bases with no gene match: 7. Germline lookup yields CDR1 GTSNPN and CDR2 SVGIG (reference sequence). The CDR3 loop spans 14 amino acids.

CDR3 sequence reads: CASSLRGLAGDTQYF. The CDR3 DNA sequence: TGCGCCAGCAGCTTGCGGGGACTAGCGGGAGATACGCAGTATTTT. The chain carries TRBV5-1 and TRBJ2-3; 12 nucleotides agree with TRBD2. CDR1 is SGHRS and CDR2 is YFSETQ in the germline V gene. J gave up 5 bases and V 1 base, and 2 bases lay outside the gene matches. This CDR3 comprises 15 residues.

The J gene is TRBJ2-5, the V gene TRBV25-1, with D perhaps TRBD2 (6 bases). The germline gives CDR1 MGHDK, CDR2 SYGVNS. V lost 4 bases and J 10 bases, leaving 13 bases between the germline ends. The length of the CDR3 is 12 residues. The CDR3: CASSGARRGQYF. For the CDR3, the DNA is TGTGCCAGCAGTGGGGCGAGGAGGGGCCAGTACTTC.

CDR3 in amino acids: CAWSTGTGRTGELFF. The CDR3 DNA reads TGTGCCTGGAGTACGGGGACAGGGCGCACCGGGGAGCTGTTTTTT. The chain joins TRBV30 to TRBJ2-2; 9 nucleotides match TRBD1. V lost 2 bases to trimming and J lost 4 bases; unmatched junction nucleotides: 5. This CDR3 spans 15 amino acids. CDR1 and CDR2 (germline): GTSNPN, SVGIG (reference sequence).